Sequencing of this T cell receptor beta chain was carried out in a study of T cell responses to AZD1222 COVID-19 vaccine (dated by TCRdb to the early 2020s). Broadly, across the study: AZD1222 recipients with second doses at about 4 weeks or about 12 weeks were pooled, because spike-specific TCR depth and breadth did not differ between schedules. A total of more than 230 trial participants underwent TCR sequencing, of whom nearly 210 received two doses of AZD1222 and about 25 received two doses of the MenACWY control vaccine. Trial participants were enrolled by age into 18-55, 56-69 and 70-plus year subgroups, with about 150, 28 and 57 TCR-sequenced participants respectively.

A note on this clone: What this receptor recognizes is not known. Base quality data are lacking; no much larger clone is found one base away.

V is shortened by 3 bases, J by 3 bases, and the region joining them spans 15 bases. The CDR3 sequence holds 16 residues, the cysteine and phenylalanine included. The read is trimmed to its CDR3 DNA, 48 bases read in frame from base 1. Via the germline V gene, CDR1 is SGHTA and CDR2 FQGTGA. The CDR3 regions of human TCRbeta chains were subjected to immunosequencing. From the authors' description of their analysis: Repertoire TCRs were checked for matches against a reference library of SARS-CoV-2-specific TCRs that had been generated using the MIRA antigen-specificity platform. Breadth meant the fraction of unique TCRs that were SARS-CoV-2-associated, whereas depth meant the fraction of total T cells that were SARS-CoV-2-associated. Each spike-specific TCR was assigned to its reactive spike region and to a CD4 or CD8 class using the MIRA data. Log10-transformed breadth and depth values were compared by one-way ANOVA with Sidak's multiple comparisons tests. This immuneACCESS table, as held by TCRdb, lists in-frame sequences with V and J called but not all clones. Of the missing ones, under half trace to an unresolved V gene in checked studies; the others have no known cause. Clone size and the V and J calls come from that table; the DNA yielded D and trimming. This sample comprises some 120,000 clones, 92% of them detected only once. The ten largest clones add up to about 1.1% of the sample.

Beyond this particular receptor, the publication reports: Most participants were white British and females outnumbered males, and the authors suggested that clonal diversity may have been underestimated. CD4 TCRs associated with the vaccine covered the entire spike protein, and the dominant responses were in regions 160-218 and 743-854. Because no day 14 peak-response samples were available, the repertoires could be characterized only after the peak T cell response. Only five to seven AZD1222 recipients were SARS-CoV-2 seropositive at baseline, limiting conclusions about previously exposed vaccinees. In the small 56-69-year group, the increase in depth fell short of significance, most likely because of low power. Spike-specific TCR breadth and depth rose significantly after two AZD1222 doses compared with day 0 and with MenACWY recipients. Reportedly, close to half of the unique spike-specific TCRs recognized epitopes lying outside the regions that are mutated in the B.1.351 and B.1.1.7 variants.

The time point label here, explained by the study, means: baseline before first vaccination. Samples from vaccinated people were obtained from the UK trials COV001 and COV002, which included a single-blind randomized controlled phase 2/3 trial of AZD1222 (ChAdOx1 nCoV-19) in healthy adults. For TCRbeta chain sequencing, PBMC samples were collected from trial participants at day 0 and at day 28 after the second dose. The source was peripheral blood, collected on day 0 of AZD1222 vaccination. The chain is made from TRBV7-3 and TRBJ2-1; D gene: possibly TRBD2, on 5 matching bases. This sequence originates from an adult in good health. The CDR3 here reads CASSLGGSGNYNEQFF. The bases read TGTGCCAGCAGCTTGGGCGGGTCAGGTAACTACAATGAGCAGTTCTTC. When the CDR3 is completed using the reference TRBV7-3 and TRBJ2-1 genes on either side, the full variable domain is GAGVSQTPSNKVTEKGKYVELRCDPISGHTALYWYRQSLGQGPEFLIYFQGTGAADDSGLPNDRFFAVRPEGSVSTLKIQRTERGDSAVYLCASSLGGSGNYNEQFFGPGTRLTVL.